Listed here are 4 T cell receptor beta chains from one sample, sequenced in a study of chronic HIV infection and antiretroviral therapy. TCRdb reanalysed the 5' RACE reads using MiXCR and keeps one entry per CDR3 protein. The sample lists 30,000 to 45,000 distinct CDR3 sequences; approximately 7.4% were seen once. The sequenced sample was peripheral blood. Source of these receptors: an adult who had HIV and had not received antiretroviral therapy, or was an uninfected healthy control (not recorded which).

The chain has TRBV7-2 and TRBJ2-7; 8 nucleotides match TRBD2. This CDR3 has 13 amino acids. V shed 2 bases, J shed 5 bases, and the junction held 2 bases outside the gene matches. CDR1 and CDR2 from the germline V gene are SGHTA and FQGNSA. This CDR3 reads CASSLSSGDEQYF. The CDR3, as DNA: TGTGCCAGCAGCTTAAGTAGCGGGGACGAGCAGTACTTC. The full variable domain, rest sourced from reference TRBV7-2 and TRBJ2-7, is GAGVSQSPSNKVTEKGKDVELRCDPISGHTALYWYRQSLGQGLEFLIYFQGNSAPDKSGLPSDRFSAERTGGSVSTLTIQRTQQEDSAVYLCASSLSSGDEQYFGPGTRLTVT.

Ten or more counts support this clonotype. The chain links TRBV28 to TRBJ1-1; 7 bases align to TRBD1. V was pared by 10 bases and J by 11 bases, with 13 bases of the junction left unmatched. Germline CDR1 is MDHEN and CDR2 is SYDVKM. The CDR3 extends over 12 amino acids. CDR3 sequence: CATFSSDRAAFF. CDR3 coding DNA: TGTGCCACCTTCTCCTCCGACAGGGCGGCTTTCTTT.

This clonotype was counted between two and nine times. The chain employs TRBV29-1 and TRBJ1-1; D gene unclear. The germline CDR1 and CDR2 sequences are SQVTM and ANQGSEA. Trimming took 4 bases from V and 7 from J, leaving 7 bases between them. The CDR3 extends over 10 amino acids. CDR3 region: CSVGHNEAFF. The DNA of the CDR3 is TGCAGCGTTGGCCACAATGAAGCTTTCTTT.

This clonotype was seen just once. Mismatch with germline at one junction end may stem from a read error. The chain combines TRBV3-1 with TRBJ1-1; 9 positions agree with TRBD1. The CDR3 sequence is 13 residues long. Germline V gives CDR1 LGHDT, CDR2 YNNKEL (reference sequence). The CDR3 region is CASKTGGHTETFF. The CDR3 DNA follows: TGTGCCAGCAAGACAGGGGGACACACTGAAACTTTCTTT.